This T cell receptor beta chain was sequenced in a study of T cell changes during pregnancy in multiple sclerosis. From germline, CDR1 is SGHNT and CDR2 YENEEA. The CDR3 runs to 13 residues. V lost 6 bases to trimming and J lost 8 bases, with 16 bases between them. The assay was immunoSEQ multiplex PCR, and TCRdb's table has in-frame clones only and misses some. There are 45,000 to 60,000 clones in the sample; around 87% occur only once, and roughly 8% lies in the top ten. The chain has TRBV11-3 and TRBJ1-1; D is perhaps TRBD1 (6 bases). The clonotype was recovered from a female donor with multiple sclerosis, enrolled in a pregnancy study. This specimen was CD8+ T cells from peripheral blood mononuclear cells, taken in the second trimester of pregnancy. The CDR3 spells CASSQWSGQEAFF. The CDR3 coding sequence is TGTGCCAGCAGTCAGTGGTCAGGACAGGAAGCTTTCTTT.